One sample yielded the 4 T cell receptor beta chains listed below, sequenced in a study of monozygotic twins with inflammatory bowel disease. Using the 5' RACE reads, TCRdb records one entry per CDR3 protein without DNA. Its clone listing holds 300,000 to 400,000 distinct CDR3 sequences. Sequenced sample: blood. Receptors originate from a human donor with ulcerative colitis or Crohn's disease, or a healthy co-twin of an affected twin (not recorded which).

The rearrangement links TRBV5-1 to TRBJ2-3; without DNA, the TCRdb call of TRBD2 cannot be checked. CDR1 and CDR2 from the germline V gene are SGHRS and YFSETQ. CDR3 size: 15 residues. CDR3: CASSLQAGGWDTQYF.

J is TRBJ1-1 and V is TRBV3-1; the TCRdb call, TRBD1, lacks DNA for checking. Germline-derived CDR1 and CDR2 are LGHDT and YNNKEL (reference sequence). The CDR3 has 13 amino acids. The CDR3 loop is CASSLVQGTEAFF.

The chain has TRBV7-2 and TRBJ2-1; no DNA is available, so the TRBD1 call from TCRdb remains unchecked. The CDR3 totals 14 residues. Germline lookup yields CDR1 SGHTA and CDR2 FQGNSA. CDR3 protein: CASSLYGAGTEQFF.

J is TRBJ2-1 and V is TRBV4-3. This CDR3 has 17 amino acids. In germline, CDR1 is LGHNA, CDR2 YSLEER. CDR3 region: CASSQEIRTVNHLEQFF.